This TCR beta chain was sequenced in a study of human T cells and chemical hapten exposure. Trimming removed 2 bases from V and 4 bases from J, with 9 bases in between. This CDR3 has 15 residues. Germline loops: CDR1 MNHEY, CDR2 SVGAGI. Unique molecular identifiers were attached to individual cDNA molecules within the library. TCRdb itself ran the RACE reads through MiXCR, one entry per CDR3 protein. The repertoire holds approximately 350,000 distinct CDR3 sequences, more than 5% seen once, with about 5.4% in the top ten. The time point was: patch test 2, 6 weeks after DPC sensitization. Treatment described: therapeutic diphenylcyclopropenone sensitization with weekly scalp DPC.

This chain connects TRBV6-5 to TRBJ1-6; maybe TRBD1 (5 bases). The sequence was collected from a woman under 30 with alopecia areata. Some clones in this sample may be carry-over from other donors' samples. The material sequenced was whole blood, taken in connection with sensitization to the hapten diphenylcyclopropenone (DPC). This CDR3 is CASSYDSPYNSPLHF. In DNA, the CDR3 is TGTGCCAGCAGTTACGACAGCCCATATAATTCACCCCTCCACTTT.